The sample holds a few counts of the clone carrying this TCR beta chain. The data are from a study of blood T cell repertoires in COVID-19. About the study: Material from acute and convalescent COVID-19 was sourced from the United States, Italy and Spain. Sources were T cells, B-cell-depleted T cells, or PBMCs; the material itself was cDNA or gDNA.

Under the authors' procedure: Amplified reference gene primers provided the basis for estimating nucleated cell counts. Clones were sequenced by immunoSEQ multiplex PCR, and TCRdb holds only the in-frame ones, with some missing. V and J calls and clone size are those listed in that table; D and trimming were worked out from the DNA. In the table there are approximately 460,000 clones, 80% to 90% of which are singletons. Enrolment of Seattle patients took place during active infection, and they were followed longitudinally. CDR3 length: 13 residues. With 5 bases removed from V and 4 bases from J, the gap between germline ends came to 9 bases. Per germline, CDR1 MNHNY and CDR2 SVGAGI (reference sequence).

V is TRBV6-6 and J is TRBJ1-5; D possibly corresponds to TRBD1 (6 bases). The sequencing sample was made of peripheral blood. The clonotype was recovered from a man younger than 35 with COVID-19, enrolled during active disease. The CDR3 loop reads CASSGQLNQPQHF. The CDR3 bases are TGTGCCAGCAGTGGACAGCTGAATCAGCCCCAGCATTTT.